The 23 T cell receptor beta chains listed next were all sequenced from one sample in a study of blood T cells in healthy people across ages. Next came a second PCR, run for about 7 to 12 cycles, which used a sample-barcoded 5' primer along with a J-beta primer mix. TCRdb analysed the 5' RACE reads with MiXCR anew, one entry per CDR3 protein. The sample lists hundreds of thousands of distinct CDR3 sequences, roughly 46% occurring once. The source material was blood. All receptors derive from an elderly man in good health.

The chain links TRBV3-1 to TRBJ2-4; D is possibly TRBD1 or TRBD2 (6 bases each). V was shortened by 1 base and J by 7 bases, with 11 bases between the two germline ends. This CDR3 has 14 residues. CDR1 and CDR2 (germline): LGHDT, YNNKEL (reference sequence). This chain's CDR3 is CASSQGGGLNIQYF. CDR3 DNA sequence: TGTGCCAGCAGCCAAGGAGGGGGGCTGAACATTCAGTACTTC.

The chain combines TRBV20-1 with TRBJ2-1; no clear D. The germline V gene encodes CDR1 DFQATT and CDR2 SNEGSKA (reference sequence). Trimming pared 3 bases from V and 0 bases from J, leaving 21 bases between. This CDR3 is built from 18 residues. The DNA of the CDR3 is TGCAGTGCTAGCACGGCCTTGGTGGGCGGTAGCTCCTACAATGAGCAGTTCTTC. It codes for CSASTALVGGSSYNEQFF.

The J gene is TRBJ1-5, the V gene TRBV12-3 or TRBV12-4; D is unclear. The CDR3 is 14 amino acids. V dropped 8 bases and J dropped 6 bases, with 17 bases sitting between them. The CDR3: CASGRSGVTQPQHF. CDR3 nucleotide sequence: TGTGCCAGCGGGCGGAGTGGGGTAACTCAGCCCCAGCATTTT.

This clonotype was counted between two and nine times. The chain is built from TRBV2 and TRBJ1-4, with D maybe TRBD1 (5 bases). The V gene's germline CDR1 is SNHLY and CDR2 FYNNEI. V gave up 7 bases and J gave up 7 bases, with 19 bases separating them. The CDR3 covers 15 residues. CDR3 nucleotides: TGTGCCAGCACTCCAACGACGGGGGGGGGTGAAAAACTGTTTTTT. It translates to CASTPTTGGGEKLFF.

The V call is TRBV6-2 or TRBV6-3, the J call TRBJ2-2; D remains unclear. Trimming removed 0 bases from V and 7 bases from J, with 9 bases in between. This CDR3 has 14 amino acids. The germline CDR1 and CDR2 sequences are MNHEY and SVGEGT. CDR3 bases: TGTGCCAGCAGTTACTCGGGGATCCGCGGGGAGCTGTTTTTT. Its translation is CASSYSGIRGELFF.

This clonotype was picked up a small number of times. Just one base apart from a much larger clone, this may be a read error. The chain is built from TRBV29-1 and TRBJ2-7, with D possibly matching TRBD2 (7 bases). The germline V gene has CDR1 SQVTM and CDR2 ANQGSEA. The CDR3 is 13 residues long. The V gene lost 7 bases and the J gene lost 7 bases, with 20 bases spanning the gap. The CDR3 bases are TGCAGCGCCGAAAGGGGGGGCGGGGATGAGCAGTACTTC. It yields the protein CSAERGGGDEQYF.

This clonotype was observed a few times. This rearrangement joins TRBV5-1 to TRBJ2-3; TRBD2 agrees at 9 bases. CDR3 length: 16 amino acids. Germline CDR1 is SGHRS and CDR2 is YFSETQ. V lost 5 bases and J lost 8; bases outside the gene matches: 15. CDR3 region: CASRPLGGRAEGTQYF. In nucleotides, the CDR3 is TGCGCCAGCAGGCCCCTTGGCGGGAGGGCCGAGGGTACGCAGTATTTT.

The CDR3: CASSPRLVYILDTQYF. The CDR3 nucleotides read TGTGCCAGCAGCCCAAGACTAGTGTATATCTTGGATACGCAGTATTTT. The gene calls are TRBV12-3 or TRBV12-4 and TRBJ2-3; TRBD2 is a possible D gene (6 bases). This CDR3 spans 16 amino acids. V lost 6 bases and J 6 bases, leaving 22 bases between the germline ends.

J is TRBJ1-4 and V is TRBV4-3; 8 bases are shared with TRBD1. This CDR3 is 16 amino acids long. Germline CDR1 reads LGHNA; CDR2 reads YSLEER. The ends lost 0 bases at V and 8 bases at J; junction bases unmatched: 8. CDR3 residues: CASSQDRGPNVEKLFF. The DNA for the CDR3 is TGCGCCAGCAGCCAAGACAGGGGGCCCAACGTGGAAAAACTGTTTTTT.

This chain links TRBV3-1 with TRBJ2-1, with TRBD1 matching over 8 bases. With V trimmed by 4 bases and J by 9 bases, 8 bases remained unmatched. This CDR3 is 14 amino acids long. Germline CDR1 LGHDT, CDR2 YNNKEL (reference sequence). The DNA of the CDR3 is TGTGCCAGCAGCCCCCGGCCAGGGGGCAGTGAGCAGTTCTTC. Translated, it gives CASSPRPGGSEQFF.

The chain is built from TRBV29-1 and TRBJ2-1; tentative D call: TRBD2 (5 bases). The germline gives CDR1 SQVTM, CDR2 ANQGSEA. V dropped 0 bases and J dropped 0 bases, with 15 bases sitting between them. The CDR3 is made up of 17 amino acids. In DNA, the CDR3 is TGCAGCGTTGAAGATTCTGGAAGGAGGAGCTCCTACAATGAGCAGTTCTTC. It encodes CSVEDSGRRSSYNEQFF.

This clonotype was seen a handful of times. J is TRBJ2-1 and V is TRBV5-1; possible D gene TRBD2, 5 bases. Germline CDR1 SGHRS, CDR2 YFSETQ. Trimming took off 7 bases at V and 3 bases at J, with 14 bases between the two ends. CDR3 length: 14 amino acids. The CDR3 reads CASGSGLVYNEQFF. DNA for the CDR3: TGCGCCAGCGGGAGTGGGCTAGTCTACAATGAGCAGTTCTTC.

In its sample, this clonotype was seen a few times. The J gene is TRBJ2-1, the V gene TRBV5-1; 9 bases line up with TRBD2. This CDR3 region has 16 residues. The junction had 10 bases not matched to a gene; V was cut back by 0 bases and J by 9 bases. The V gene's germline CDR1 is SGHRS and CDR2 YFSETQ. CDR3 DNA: TGCGCCAGCAGCTTGGCCTTGGCGGGAGGGCCCATTGAGCAGTTCTTC. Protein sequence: CASSLALAGGPIEQFF.

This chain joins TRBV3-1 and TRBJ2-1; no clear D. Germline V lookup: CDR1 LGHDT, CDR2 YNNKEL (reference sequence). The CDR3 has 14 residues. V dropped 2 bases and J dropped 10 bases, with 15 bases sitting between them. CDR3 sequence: CASSQTDRAGEQFF. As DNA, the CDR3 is TGTGCCAGCAGCCAAACGGACCGTGCCGGGGAGCAGTTCTTC.

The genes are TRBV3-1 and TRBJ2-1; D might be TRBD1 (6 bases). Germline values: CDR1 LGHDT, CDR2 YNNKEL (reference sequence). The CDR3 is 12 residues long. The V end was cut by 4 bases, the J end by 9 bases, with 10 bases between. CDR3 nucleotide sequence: TGTGCCAGCAGCCCACCACAGGGTGAGCAGTTCTTC. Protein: CASSPPQGEQFF.

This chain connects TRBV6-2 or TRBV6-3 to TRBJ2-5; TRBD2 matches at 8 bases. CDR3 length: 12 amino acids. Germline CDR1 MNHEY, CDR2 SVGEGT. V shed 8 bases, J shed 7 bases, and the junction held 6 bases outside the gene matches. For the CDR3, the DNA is TGTGCCAGCGGTTTGACTAGCGCGACCCAGTACTTC. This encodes CASGLTSATQYF.

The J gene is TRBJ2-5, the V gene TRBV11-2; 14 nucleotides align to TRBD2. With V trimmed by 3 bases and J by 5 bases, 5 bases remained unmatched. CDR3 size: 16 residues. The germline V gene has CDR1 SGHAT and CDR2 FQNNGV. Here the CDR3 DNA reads TGTGCCAGCAGCTTGGGACTAGCGGGAGTTCCCGAGACCCAGTACTTC. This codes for CASSLGLAGVPETQYF.

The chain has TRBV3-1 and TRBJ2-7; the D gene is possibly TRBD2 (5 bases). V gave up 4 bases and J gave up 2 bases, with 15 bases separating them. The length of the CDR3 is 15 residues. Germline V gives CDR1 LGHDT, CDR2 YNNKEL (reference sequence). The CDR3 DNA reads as TGTGCCAGCAGCCCCCAGCCCGAGACTACCTACGAGCAGTACTTC. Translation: CASSPQPETTYEQYF.

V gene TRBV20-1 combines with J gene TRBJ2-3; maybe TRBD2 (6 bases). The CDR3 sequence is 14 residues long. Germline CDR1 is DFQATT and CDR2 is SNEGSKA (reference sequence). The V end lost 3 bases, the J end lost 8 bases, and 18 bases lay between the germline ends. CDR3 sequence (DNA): TGCAGTGCTAGTGAGATCGTCGGGCGGGGTACGCAGTATTTT. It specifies CSASEIVGRGTQYF.

The CDR3: CASSPRIAGYGTQYF. The CDR3 bases are TGTGCCAGCAGCCCTCGAATAGCGGGATACGGGACCCAGTACTTC. The genes are TRBV14 and TRBJ2-7, with 8 bases aligning to TRBD2. The J call may be incorrect, as the DNA end agrees better with TRBJ2-5. This CDR3 contains 15 residues. From germline, CDR1 is SGHDN and CDR2 FVKESK.

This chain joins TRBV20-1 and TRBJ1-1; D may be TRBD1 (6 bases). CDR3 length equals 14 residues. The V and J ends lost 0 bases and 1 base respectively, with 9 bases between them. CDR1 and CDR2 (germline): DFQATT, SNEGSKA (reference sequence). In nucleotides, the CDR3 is TGCAGTGCTAGAGATCCAGGGGCGAACACTGAAGCTTTCTTT. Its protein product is CSARDPGANTEAFF.

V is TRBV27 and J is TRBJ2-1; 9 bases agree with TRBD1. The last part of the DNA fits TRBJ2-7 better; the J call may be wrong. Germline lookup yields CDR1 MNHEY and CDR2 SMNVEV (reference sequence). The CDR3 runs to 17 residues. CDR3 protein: CASKRGYGTGPYNEQYF. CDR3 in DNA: TGTGCCAGCAAGCGGGGATACGGGACAGGGCCCTACAATGAGCAGTACTTC.

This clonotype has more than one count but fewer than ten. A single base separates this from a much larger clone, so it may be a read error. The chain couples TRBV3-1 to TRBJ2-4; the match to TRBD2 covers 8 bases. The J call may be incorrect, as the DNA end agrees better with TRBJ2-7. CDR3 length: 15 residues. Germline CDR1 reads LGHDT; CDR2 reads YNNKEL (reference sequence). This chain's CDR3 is CASSRGRAGAYEQYF. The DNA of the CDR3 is TGTGCCAGCAGCCGAGGACGAGCGGGAGCCTACGAGCAGTACTTC.